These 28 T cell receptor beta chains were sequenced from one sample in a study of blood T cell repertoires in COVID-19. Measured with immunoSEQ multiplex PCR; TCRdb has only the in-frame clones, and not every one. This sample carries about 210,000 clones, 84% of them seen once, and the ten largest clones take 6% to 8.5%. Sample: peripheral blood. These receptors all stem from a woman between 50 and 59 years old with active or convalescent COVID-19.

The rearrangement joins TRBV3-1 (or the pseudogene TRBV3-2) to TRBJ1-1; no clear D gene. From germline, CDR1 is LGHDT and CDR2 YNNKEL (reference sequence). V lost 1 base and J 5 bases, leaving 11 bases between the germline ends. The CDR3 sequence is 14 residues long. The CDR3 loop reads CASSQGSFGTEAFF. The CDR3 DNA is TGTGCCAGCAGCCAAGGTTCTTTCGGTACTGAAGCTTTCTTT.

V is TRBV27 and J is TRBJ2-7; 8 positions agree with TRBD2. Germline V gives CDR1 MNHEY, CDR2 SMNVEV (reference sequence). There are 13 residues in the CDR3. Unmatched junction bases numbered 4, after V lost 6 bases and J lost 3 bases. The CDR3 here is CASRSGRDYEQYF. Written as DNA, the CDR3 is TGTGCCAGCAGAAGCGGGAGAGACTACGAGCAGTACTTC.

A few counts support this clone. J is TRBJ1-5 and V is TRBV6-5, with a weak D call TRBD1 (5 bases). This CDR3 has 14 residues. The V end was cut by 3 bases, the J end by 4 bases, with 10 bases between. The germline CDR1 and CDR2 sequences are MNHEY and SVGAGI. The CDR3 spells CASSYIRGNQPQHF. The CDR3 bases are TGTGCCAGCAGTTATATAAGGGGAAATCAGCCCCAGCATTTT.

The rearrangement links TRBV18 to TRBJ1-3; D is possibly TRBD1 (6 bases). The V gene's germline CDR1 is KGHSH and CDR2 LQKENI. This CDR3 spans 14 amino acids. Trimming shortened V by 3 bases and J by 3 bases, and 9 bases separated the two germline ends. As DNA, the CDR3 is TGTGCCAGCTCACCGACAGGCGGTGGAAACACCATATATTTT. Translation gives CASSPTGGGNTIYF.

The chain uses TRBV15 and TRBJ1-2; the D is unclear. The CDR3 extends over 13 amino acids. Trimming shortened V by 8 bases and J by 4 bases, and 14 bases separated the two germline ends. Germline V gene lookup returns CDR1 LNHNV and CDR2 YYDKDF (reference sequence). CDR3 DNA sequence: TGTGCCACCGCCCCCGGCGGACTCTATGGCTACACCTTC. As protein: CATAPGGLYGYTF.

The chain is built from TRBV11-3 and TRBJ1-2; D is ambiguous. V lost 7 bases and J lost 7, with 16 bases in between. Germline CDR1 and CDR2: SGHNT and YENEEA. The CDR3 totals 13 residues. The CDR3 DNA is TGTGCCAGCATCACTCTGGGAGCGGGTGGCTACACCTTC. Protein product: CASITLGAGGYTF. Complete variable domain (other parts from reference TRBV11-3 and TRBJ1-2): EAGVVQSPRYKIIEKKQPVAFWCNPISGHNTLYWYLQNLGQGPELLIRYENEEAVDDSQLPKDRFSAERLKGVDSTLKIQPAELGDSAVYLCASITLGAGGYTFGSGTRLTVV.

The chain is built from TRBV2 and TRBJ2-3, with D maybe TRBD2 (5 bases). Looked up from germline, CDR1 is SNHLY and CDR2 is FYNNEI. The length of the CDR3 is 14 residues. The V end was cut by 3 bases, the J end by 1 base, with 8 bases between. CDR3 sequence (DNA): TGTGCCAGCAGTGAGAGGGCCGGCACAGATACGCAGTATTTT. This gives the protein CASSERAGTDTQYF.

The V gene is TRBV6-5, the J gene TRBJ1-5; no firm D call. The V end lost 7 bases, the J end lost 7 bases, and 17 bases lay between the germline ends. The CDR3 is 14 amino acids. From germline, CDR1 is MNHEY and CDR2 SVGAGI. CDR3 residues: CASTSSRGVQPQHF. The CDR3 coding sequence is TGTGCCAGCACCTCCTCCCGGGGAGTCCAGCCCCAGCATTTT.

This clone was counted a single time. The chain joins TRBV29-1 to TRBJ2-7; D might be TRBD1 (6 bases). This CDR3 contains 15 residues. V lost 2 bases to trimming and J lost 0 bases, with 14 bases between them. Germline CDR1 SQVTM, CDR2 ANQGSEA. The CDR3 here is CSVEFGTKSSYEQYF. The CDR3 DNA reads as TGCAGCGTTGAATTTGGGACAAAAAGCTCCTACGAGCAGTACTTC.

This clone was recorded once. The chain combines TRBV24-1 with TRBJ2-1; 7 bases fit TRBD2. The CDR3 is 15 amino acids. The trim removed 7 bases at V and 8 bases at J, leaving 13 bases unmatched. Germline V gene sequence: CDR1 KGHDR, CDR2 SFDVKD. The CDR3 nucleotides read TGTGCCACCAGCCCCAACCAAGCGGGACGGGATGAGCAGTTCTTC. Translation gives CATSPNQAGRDEQFF.

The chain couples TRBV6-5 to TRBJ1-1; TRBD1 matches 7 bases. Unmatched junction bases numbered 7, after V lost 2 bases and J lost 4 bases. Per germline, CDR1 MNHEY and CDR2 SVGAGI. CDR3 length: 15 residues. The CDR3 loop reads CASSYTPRQGTEAFF. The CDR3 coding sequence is TGTGCCAGCAGTTACACCCCCCGACAGGGCACTGAAGCTTTCTTT.

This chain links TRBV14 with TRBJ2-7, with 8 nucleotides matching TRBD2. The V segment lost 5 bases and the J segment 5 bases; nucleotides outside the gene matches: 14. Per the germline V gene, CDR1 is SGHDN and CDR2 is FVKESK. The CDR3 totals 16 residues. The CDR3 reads CASSSRVGAGVHEQYF. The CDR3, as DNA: TGTGCCAGCAGCTCCCGTGTCGGAGCGGGAGTTCACGAGCAGTACTTC.

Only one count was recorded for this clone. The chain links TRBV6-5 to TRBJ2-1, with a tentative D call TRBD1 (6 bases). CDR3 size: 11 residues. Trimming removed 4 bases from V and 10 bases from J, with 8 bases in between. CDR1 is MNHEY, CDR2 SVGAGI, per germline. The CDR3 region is CASSLDREQFF. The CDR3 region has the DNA TGTGCCAGCAGTTTAGACAGGGAGCAGTTCTTC.

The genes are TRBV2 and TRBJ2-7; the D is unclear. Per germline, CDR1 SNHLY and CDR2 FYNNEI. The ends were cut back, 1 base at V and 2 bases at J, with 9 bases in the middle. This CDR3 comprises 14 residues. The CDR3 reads CASSEGPFTYEQYV. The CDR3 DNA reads TGTGCCAGCAGTGAAGGGCCCTTCACCTACGAGCAGTACGTC.

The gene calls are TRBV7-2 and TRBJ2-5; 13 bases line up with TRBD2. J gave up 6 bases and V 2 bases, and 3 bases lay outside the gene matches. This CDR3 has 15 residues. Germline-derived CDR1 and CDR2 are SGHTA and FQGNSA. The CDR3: CASSLTSGGAQTQYF. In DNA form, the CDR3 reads TGTGCCAGCAGCTTAACTAGCGGGGGGGCGCAGACCCAGTACTTC.

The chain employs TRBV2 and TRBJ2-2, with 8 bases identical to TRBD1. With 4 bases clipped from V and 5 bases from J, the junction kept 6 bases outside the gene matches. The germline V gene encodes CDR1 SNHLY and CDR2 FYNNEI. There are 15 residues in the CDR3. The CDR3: CASSVQGELTGELFF. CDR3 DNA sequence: TGTGCCAGCAGTGTACAGGGGGAATTGACCGGGGAGCTGTTTTTT.

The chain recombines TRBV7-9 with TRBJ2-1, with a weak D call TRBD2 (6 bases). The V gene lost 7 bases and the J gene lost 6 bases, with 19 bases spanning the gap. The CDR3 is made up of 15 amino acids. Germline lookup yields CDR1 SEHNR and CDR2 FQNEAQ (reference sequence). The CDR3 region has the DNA TGTGCCAGCACCCTAAGGGGCCAGGAGGGCAATGAGCAGTTCTTC. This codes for CASTLRGQEGNEQFF.

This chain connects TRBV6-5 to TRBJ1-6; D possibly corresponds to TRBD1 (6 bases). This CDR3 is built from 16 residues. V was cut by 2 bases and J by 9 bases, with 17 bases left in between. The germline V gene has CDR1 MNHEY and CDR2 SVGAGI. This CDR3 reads CASSYDEGGRGSPLHF. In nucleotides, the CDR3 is TGTGCCAGCAGTTACGACGAGGGGGGGCGCGGTTCACCCCTCCACTTT.

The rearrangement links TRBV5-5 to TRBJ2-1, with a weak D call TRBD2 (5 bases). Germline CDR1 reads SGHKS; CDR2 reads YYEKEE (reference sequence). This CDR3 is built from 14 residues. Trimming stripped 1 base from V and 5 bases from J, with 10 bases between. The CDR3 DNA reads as TGTGCCAGCAGCTTGTGGGAGTCGGACAATGAGCAGTTCTTC. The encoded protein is CASSLWESDNEQFF. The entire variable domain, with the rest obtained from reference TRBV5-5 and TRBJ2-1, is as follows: DAGVTQSPTHLIKTRGQQVTLRCSPISGHKSVSWYQQVLGQGPQFIFQYYEKEERGRGNFPDRFSARQFPNYSSELNVNALLLGDSALYLCASSLWESDNEQFFGPGTRLTVL.

The CDR3 bases are TGTGCCAGCAGCTCTCGGACTAGCGGGACCGGGGGGACCCAGTACTTC. Its protein is CASSSRTSGTGGTQYF. The V call is TRBV5-8, the J call TRBJ2-5, with 12 bases identical to TRBD2. The CDR3 covers 16 residues. The V gene end was trimmed by 3 bases and the J gene end by 7 bases; junction bases not matched to a gene: 10. Germline assignment: CDR1 SGHTS and CDR2 YDEGEE.

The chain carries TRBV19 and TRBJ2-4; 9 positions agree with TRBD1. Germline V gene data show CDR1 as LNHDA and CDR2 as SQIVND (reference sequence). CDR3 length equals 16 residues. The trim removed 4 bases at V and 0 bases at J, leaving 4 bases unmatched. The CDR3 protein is CASSNGQGLAKNIQYF. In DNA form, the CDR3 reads TGTGCCAGTAGTAATGGACAGGGGTTAGCCAAAAACATTCAGTACTTC.

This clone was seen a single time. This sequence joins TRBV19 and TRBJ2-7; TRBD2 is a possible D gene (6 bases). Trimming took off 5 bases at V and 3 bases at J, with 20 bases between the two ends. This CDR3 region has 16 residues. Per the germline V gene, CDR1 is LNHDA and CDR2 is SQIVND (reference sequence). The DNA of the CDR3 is TGTGCCAGTAGTCCCGGTGGTGGAGGGGTCATCTACGAGCAGTACTTC. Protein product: CASSPGGGGVIYEQYF.

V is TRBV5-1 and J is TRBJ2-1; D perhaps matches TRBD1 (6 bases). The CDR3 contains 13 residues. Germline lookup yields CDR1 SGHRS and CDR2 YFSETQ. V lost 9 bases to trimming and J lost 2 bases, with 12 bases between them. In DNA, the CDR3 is TGCGCCACCACAGAGGGGGCCTACAATGAGCAGTTCTTC. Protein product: CATTEGAYNEQFF.

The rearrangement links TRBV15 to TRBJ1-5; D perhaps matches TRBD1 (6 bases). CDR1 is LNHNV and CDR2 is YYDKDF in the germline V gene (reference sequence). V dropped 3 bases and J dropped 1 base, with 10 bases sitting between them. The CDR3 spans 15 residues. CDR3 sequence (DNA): TGTGCCACCAGCAGCCAGGGGTCCAGCAATCAGCCCCAGCATTTT. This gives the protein CATSSQGSSNQPQHF.

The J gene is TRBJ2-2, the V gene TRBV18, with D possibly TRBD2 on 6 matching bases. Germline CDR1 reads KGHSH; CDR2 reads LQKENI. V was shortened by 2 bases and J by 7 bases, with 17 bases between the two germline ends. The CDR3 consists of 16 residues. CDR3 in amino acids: CASSPVYGGTVGELFF. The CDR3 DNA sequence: TGTGCCAGCTCACCAGTCTATGGCGGGACCGTCGGGGAGCTGTTTTTT. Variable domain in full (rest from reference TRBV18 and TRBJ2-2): NAGVMQNPRHLVRRRGQEARLRCSPMKGHSHVYWYRQLPEEGLKFMVYLQKENIIDESGMPKERFSAEFPKEGPSILRIQQVVRGDSAAYFCASSPVYGGTVGELFFGEGSRLTVL.

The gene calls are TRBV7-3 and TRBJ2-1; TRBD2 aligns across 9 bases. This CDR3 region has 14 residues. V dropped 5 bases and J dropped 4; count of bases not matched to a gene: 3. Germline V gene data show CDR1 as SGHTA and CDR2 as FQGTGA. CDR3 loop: CASSASGIYNEQFF. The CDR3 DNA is TGTGCCAGCAGCGCTAGCGGGATATACAATGAGCAGTTCTTC.

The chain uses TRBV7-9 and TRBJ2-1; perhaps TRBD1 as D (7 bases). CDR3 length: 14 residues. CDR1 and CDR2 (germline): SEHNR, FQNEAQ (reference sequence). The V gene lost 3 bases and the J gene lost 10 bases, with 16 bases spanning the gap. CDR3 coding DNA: TGTGCCAGCAGCTTTCATGCGGGGACAGAGGAGCAGTTCTTC. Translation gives CASSFHAGTEEQFF.

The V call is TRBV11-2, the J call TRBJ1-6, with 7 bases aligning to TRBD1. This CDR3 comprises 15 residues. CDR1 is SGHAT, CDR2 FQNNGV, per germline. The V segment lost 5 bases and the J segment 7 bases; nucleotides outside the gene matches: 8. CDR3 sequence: CASSRTGGLNSPLHF. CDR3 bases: TGTGCCAGCAGCCGGACAGGCGGTTTGAATTCACCCCTCCACTTT. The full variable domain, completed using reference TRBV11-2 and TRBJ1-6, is EAGVAQSPRYKIIEKRQSVAFWCNPISGHATLYWYQQILGQGPKLLIQFQNNGVVDDSQLPKDRFSAERLKGVDSTLKIQPAKLEDSAVYLCASSRTGGLNSPLHFGNGTRLTVT.